These 3 T cell receptor beta chains came from one sample sequenced in a study of breast tumors, draining lymph nodes, adjacent tissues. Axillary draining lymph nodes of breast cancer patients supplied the node samples. TCRdb ran MiXCR on the multiplex PCR reads and lists one entry per CDR3 protein. This table holds 150,000 to 250,000 distinct CDR3 sequences, over 25% found once. Material: axillary lymph node tissue. The receptors come from a female donor with breast cancer. Some clones in this sample may be carry-over from other donors' samples.

In this sample, this clonotype turned up many times. The chain joins TRBV12-3 or TRBV12-4 to TRBJ2-1, with TRBD2 matching over 8 bases. Trimming took 5 bases from V and 7 from J; bases not matched to a gene: 7. This CDR3 comprises 14 residues. The CDR3 nucleotides are TGTGCCAGCAGTATCGGGACTAGGGGGAATGAGCAGTTCTTC. Its translation is CASSIGTRGNEQFF.

A word on this clonotype: A read error may be the cause here, since a much bigger clone is one base away. The chain combines TRBV12-3 or TRBV12-4 with TRBJ2-3; a weak D match, TRBD2 (5 bases). The CDR3 runs to 14 residues. Deletions cut 10 bases from V and 3 bases from J, with 17 bases between. The CDR3 protein is CATNFAGLTDTQYF. As DNA, the CDR3 is TGTGCCACTAACTTCGCGGGTCTAACAGATACGCAGTATTTT.

This rearrangement joins TRBV7-9 to TRBJ2-1, with D tentatively TRBD1 (6 bases). There are 17 residues in the CDR3. The V gene lost 8 bases and the J gene lost 10 bases, with 30 bases spanning the gap. CDR1 SEHNR and CDR2 FQNEAQ come from the germline V gene (reference sequence). CDR3 amino acids: CASRGRGRGPEGYEQFF. CDR3 in DNA: TGTGCCAGCCGAGGTAGGGGCAGGGGCCCAGAGGGCTACGAGCAGTTCTTC.